These 23 T cell receptor beta chains came from one sample sequenced in a study of blood T cell repertoires in COVID-19. Sequenced by immunoSEQ multiplex PCR; TCRdb stores in-frame clones only, minus some. The repertoire consists of roughly 420,000 clones, with around 87% occurring once and the leading ten covering 0.9% to 1%. The sample was PBMCs or T cells enriched from blood (not recorded which). These receptors originate from a woman between 25 and 40 years old with acute COVID-19.

The chain couples TRBV24-1 to TRBJ1-2; D is possibly TRBD1 (5 bases). CDR1 is KGHDR, CDR2 SFDVKD, per germline. V was pared by 2 bases and J by 6 bases, with 12 bases between. The CDR3 has 14 amino acids. The CDR3 sequence: CATSDSKTANGYTF. For the CDR3, the DNA is TGTGCCACCAGTGATTCCAAGACAGCGAATGGCTACACCTTC.

The V call is TRBV5-6, the J call TRBJ1-1, with 9 bases that match TRBD1. V dropped 3 bases and J dropped 0; count of bases not matched to a gene: 0. The CDR3 totals 14 residues. Germline CDR1 and CDR2: SGHDT and YYEEEE. The CDR3 is CASSWDRVNTEAFF. The CDR3, as DNA: TGTGCCAGCAGCTGGGACAGGGTGAACACTGAAGCTTTCTTT.

The gene calls are TRBV7-9 and TRBJ2-1, with 12 bases lining up with TRBD2. The V gene's germline CDR1 is SEHNR and CDR2 FQNEAQ (reference sequence). The J segment lost 7 bases and the V segment lost 9 bases, leaving 7 bases of the junction unmatched. The CDR3 contains 14 residues. CDR3 region: CASNLAGGRNEQFF. The CDR3 nucleotides read TGTGCCAGTAATCTAGCGGGGGGGCGAAATGAGCAGTTCTTC.

V usage is TRBV5-1 and J usage is TRBJ1-1, with TRBD1 matching 7 bases. This CDR3 is 17 amino acids long. Germline V CDR1 and CDR2: SGHRS, YFSETQ. Losses at the gene ends were 0 bases for V and 0 bases for J; bases not matched to a gene: 8. CDR3 coding DNA: TGCGCCAGCAGCTTGGGCCAGGGGGGACCAATGAACACTGAAGCTTTCTTT. It encodes CASSLGQGGPMNTEAFF.

The count of this clone is one. V gene TRBV6-2 or TRBV6-3 combines with J gene TRBJ2-5; D is perhaps TRBD1 (5 bases). The CDR3 contains 15 residues. Germline loops: CDR1 MNHEY, CDR2 SVGEGT. V was pared by 0 bases and J by 5 bases, with 13 bases between. CDR3 amino acids: CASSYSGRRGETQYF. In DNA form, the CDR3 reads TGTGCCAGCAGTTACTCGGGGCGGCGTGGGGAGACCCAGTACTTC.

This clone is a singleton in its sample. The rearrangement links TRBV9 to TRBJ2-2, with 7 bases that match TRBD1. Germline loops: CDR1 SGDLS, CDR2 YYNGEE. The junction had 5 bases not matched to a gene; V was cut back by 0 bases and J by 9 bases. The CDR3 contains 14 residues. The CDR3 here is CASSVDTGVRELFF. The DNA of the CDR3 is TGTGCCAGCAGCGTAGATACAGGGGTCCGGGAGCTGTTTTTT.

The chain employs TRBV30 and TRBJ1-3; D remains ambiguous. Trimming took off 4 bases at V and 4 bases at J, with 5 bases between the two ends. The CDR3 runs to 11 residues. Germline V CDR1 and CDR2: GTSNPN, SVGIG (reference sequence). The CDR3 spells CAWNGGNTIYF. For the CDR3, the DNA is TGTGCCTGGAACGGGGGAAACACCATATATTTT.

V gene TRBV21-1 combines with J gene TRBJ1-2. TRBV21-1 has pseudogene status. The CDR3 totals 11 residues. CDR3 amino acids: CASSKERGYTF. As DNA, the CDR3 is TGTGCCAGCAGCAAAGAGAGGGGCTACACCTTC.

This chain uses TRBV6-4 with TRBJ2-3; 12 nucleotides line up with TRBD1. Germline V CDR1 and CDR2: MRHNA, SNTAGT. CDR3 length: 15 residues. V was clipped by 4 bases and J by 4 bases; unmatched bases: 3. CDR3 loop: CASSGGQGASDTQYF. The CDR3 nucleotides are TGTGCCAGCAGTGGGGGACAGGGGGCGTCAGATACGCAGTATTTT.

This clone was detected only a few times. This rearrangement joins TRBV4-1 to TRBJ1-1; D is ambiguous. This CDR3 is 15 amino acids long. Trimming left V 0 bases short and J 0 bases short, with 8 bases between. The germline V gene encodes CDR1 MGHRA and CDR2 YSYEKL. This chain's CDR3 is CASSQETAVNTEAFF. DNA of the CDR3: TGCGCCAGCAGCCAAGAAACAGCCGTGAACACTGAAGCTTTCTTT.

This clone was seen a single time. V usage is TRBV9 and J usage is TRBJ2-7; TRBD1 aligns across 9 bases. V lost 3 bases, J lost 1 base, and 5 bases stayed unmatched. Germline lookup yields CDR1 SGDLS and CDR2 YYNGEE. The CDR3 has 15 residues. In DNA form, the CDR3 reads TGTGCCAGCAGCGCGGCCGGGACAGGGTCCTACGAGCAGTACTTC. The encoded protein is CASSAAGTGSYEQYF.

This chain uses TRBV4-3 with TRBJ2-1, with D unresolved. CDR1 is LGHNA and CDR2 is YSLEER in the germline V gene. V gave up 1 base and J gave up 9 bases, with 13 bases separating them. This CDR3 is 14 amino acids long. CDR3 sequence (DNA): TGCGCCAGCAGCCAAGGGCCGGCGGTAGGTGAGCAGTTCTTC. Protein: CASSQGPAVGEQFF.

This chain links TRBV6-1 with TRBJ1-2; D call uncertain. CDR3 length: 13 amino acids. Germline assignment: CDR1 MNHNS and CDR2 SASEGT. V lost 3 bases and J lost 6, with 11 bases in between. In DNA, the CDR3 is TGTGCCAGCAGTGACCGAGCAGGCCATGGCTACACCTTC. It encodes CASSDRAGHGYTF.

This chain connects TRBV5-6 to TRBJ2-7; D remains ambiguous. This CDR3 contains 13 residues. Germline assignment: CDR1 SGHDT and CDR2 YYEEEE. Trimming pared 4 bases from V and 1 base from J, leaving 9 bases between. CDR3 coding DNA: TGTGCCAGCAGCATCACAGATTCCTACGAGCAGTACTTC. This translates into CASSITDSYEQYF.

The chain joins TRBV4-1 to TRBJ2-5, with 7 bases fitting TRBD1. Germline assignment: CDR1 MGHRA and CDR2 YSYEKL. V was pared by 4 bases and J by 5 bases, with 10 bases of the junction left unmatched. CDR3 length: 15 amino acids. The CDR3 loop is CASSRTGADPETQYF. CDR3 sequence (DNA): TGCGCCAGCAGCCGAACAGGGGCCGACCCCGAGACCCAGTACTTC.

The genes are TRBV7-3 and TRBJ1-2, with a tentative D call TRBD1 (5 bases). CDR1 SGHTA and CDR2 FQGTGA come from the germline V gene. CDR3 length: 14 residues. The V end was cut by 2 bases, the J end by 4 bases, with 11 bases between. The CDR3 loop is CASSLDSGAYGYTF. The CDR3 DNA is TGTGCCAGCAGCTTAGACAGCGGGGCCTATGGCTACACCTTC.

J is TRBJ1-2 and V is TRBV12-5, with a tentative D call TRBD1 (5 bases). This CDR3 has 16 amino acids. The V gene lost 1 base and the J gene lost 4 bases, with 16 bases spanning the gap. Germline V gene sequence: CDR1 LGHNT, CDR2 FRNRAP. CDR3 sequence: CASGLDPTSGRYGYTF. Written as DNA, the CDR3 is TGTGCTAGTGGTTTGGATCCCACCTCAGGGCGCTATGGCTACACCTTC.

The chain joins TRBV5-6 to TRBJ1-6; possibly TRBD1 for D (5 bases). V lost 0 bases and J lost 5, with 12 bases in between. The CDR3 runs 16 residues. Germline loops: CDR1 SGHDT, CDR2 YYEEEE. The CDR3 spells CASSLVAQGHNSPLHF. CDR3 DNA sequence: TGTGCCAGCAGCTTGGTCGCGCAGGGCCATAATTCACCCCTCCACTTT.

The gene calls are TRBV7-3 and TRBJ1-1; D uncertain. CDR1 and CDR2 (germline): SGHTA, FQGTGA. V gave up 4 bases and J gave up 5 bases, with 17 bases separating them. CDR3 length equals 15 residues. Written as DNA, the CDR3 is TGTGCCAGCAGCTGGAGGTGTGAGGTTACTACTGAAGCTTTCTTT. It translates to CASSWRCEVTTEAFF.

V usage is TRBV25-1 and J usage is TRBJ2-7, with 8 bases fitting TRBD1. Germline V gene sequence: CDR1 MGHDK, CDR2 SYGVNS. The V and J ends lost 6 bases and 7 bases, in that order; junction bases with no gene match: 8. This CDR3 spans 13 amino acids. The DNA for the CDR3 is TGTGCCAGCAGCCTGGGGACAGGAGGGGAGCAGTACTTC. Translating it yields CASSLGTGGEQYF.

The table lists this clone with a count of one. CDR3 residues: CASGLGRGSELFF. The CDR3 nucleotides read TGTGCCAGCGGATTGGGCAGGGGTTCGGAACTGTTTTTT. This chain connects TRBV7-9 to TRBJ1-4; the D gene is possibly TRBD1 (6 bases). The CDR3 runs to 13 residues. Germline assignment: CDR1 SEHNR and CDR2 FQNEAQ (reference sequence). Trimming removed 8 bases from V and 12 bases from J, with 19 bases in between.

The chain employs TRBV9 and TRBJ2-7; 9 bases map to TRBD2. The CDR3 loop spans 16 amino acids. The J segment lost 0 bases and the V segment lost 2 bases, leaving 6 bases of the junction unmatched. The germline gives CDR1 SGDLS, CDR2 YYNGEE. CDR3 coding DNA: TGTGCCAGCAGCGTCTCTAGCGGGGTGGCCTCCTACGAGCAGTACTTC. Translation gives CASSVSSGVASYEQYF.

This chain uses TRBV27 with TRBJ1-5, with D uncertain. Germline V gene data show CDR1 as MNHEY and CDR2 as SMNVEV (reference sequence). This CDR3 has 13 residues. V was shortened by 8 bases and J by 1 base, with 9 bases between the two germline ends. The CDR3 DNA is TGTGCCAGCCGGAGAGAGAGCAATCAGCCCCAGCATTTT. It encodes CASRRESNQPQHF.